This T cell receptor (beta chain) appears in the sequencing data of a study of cytomegalovirus exposure and HLA in healthy donors (dated by TCRdb to about 2017). Describing the broader study: An earlier analysis of several hundred of the donors reported approximately 260 Gb of sequence data and 95 million to 130 million unique TCR beta sequences obtained from around 190 million T cells. HLA typing included class I and class II loci at four-digit resolution. A separate validation cohort of approximately 120 different subjects was used in addition to the 666-subject first cohort. Donor age, sex, ethnicity and CMV serostatus were compiled together with the repertoire data. A later genetic analysis used genome-wide SNP genotypes for about 65% of the roughly 670 donors, treating that subset as a discovery cohort. The number of typed donors differed by locus: about 629-630 for A, B, C, DRB1 and DQB1; 522 for DQA1; approximately 600 for DPA1; and about 450 for DPB1. A later analysis re-examined previously published TCR beta repertoires from about 670 donors and added high-resolution HLA genotyping to investigate patterns of TCR occurrence. High-throughput TCR immunosequencing, statistical association of individual TCRs with disease status, and machine learning were combined to predict cytomegalovirus infection status. The study aimed to test whether cataloging public T cell receptors could reveal signatures of past pathogen exposure. An earlier analysis of a few hundred of the donors applied high-throughput TCR beta sequencing to assess whether each TCR beta V gene segment acted as functional or pseudogenic. The study profiled the T cell repertoires of around 700 subjects by immunosequencing and related them to cytomegalovirus serostatus. Rather than drawing on any new phenotypic data, the later analysis identified candidate immune exposures from TCR beta sequences and the way those sequences occurred across donors. Several DR-DQ haplotypes were handled as single units for association and clustering, since linkage in the cohort was strong. An early release covering about 600 HLA-typed donors comprised about 290 gigabases of sequencing data and around 86 million unique TCR sequences. On average, about 200,000 unique TCR beta nucleotide sequences were sequenced per donor among a few hundred genotyped donors of the cohort, with roughly 18% of those sequences being non-productive. All discovery cohort repertoires had been generated on a single sequencing platform. Among the roughly 390 genotyped donors, more than 70% belonged to the genetic ancestry cluster associated with self-reported Caucasian donors.

Library creation used the immunoSEQ multiplex PCR assay. A mixture of 60 forward primers for TCR Vbeta segments and 13 reverse primers for TCR Jbeta segments was used in the multiplex PCR. The CDR3 region of rearranged TCR beta genes was amplified from genomic DNA by a multiplex PCR assay. The Illumina HiSeq System was used to sequence the amplified TCR beta libraries as 87-base-pair reads. The published analysis was carried out like this. Across the 500 to 850 repertoires, a later analysis counted 80 million or so unique TCR beta chains, about 10 million of which were shared by at least two donors. A nearest-neighbor algorithm error-corrected the raw reads and collapsed the reads into unique sequences, merging closely related sequences to remove PCR and sequencing errors. CDR3 sequences were aligned to IMGT reference sequences to assign V, D and J gene segments. For a sequence to be retained, at least a six-nucleotide match to both a V gene segment and a J gene segment was required. A rearrangement was called productive if the CDR3 had no stop codons and remained in frame with V and J, and every other rearrangement was called non-productive. Following IMGT convention, CDR3 was defined as the stretch from the second conserved V-encoded cysteine up to the conserved J-encoded phenylalanine. The earlier analysis of 500 to 750 of the donors excluded any sequence lacking an unambiguous match to a single V gene segment. In an earlier analysis of a few hundred of the donors, a V segment was called functional when productive rearrangements were above 56.7%, and segregating when the standard deviation between donors exceeded 5%. A statistical classification framework was built to diagnose cytomegalovirus status from the catalog of TCR beta chain sequences. In a later analysis, V and J genes were assigned by comparing TCR nucleotide sequences against IMGT/GENE-DB human TR gene sequences. A later analysis assigned CDR3 sequences and most-parsimonious VDJ recombination scenarios with the TCRdist pipeline. A later analysis defined each TCR beta chain by its CDR3 amino acid sequence plus V-gene family, and excluded reads lacking a unique V-gene family. As a way to deal with suspected cross-contamination and a sequencing artifact, a later analysis dropped hundreds of nucleotide sequences that were highly shared and had low generation probability. In a later analysis, a clonal expansion index was calculated for each public chain from normalized within-repertoire ranks of inferred template counts. A later analysis computed generation probabilities with a VDJ recombination model fitted to out-of-frame rearrangements, and checked the results against IGoR. In a later analysis, TCR-TCR, TCR-HLA and TCR-CMV co-occurrence was scored with hypergeometric tests, and a repertoire-size bias correction was applied to TCR pairs. In a later analysis, false discovery rates were estimated by permuting HLA or CMV assignments 20 times. In a later analysis, co-occurring TCRs were grouped with DBSCAN, and TCRdist sequence similarity was added when clustering was performed within HLA-allele-positive subsets. Repertoires with fewer than 30,000 or more than 120,000 public chains, plus five repertoires with anomalous nucleotide sharing, were excluded from co-occurrence clustering. Entries here come from immuneACCESS through TCRdb and include only in-frame sequences with V and J called. Some clones fail to appear in such tables; in the studies checked, an unresolved V gene covers under half of the shortfall, and the cause of the remainder is unknown. V and J calls and clone size are copied from that table; D and trimming were computed from the DNA. Present in this sample are some 250,000 clones, about 80% of which were seen just once. The ten biggest clones cover 8% of the sample.

Results and caveats for the whole study, not just this receptor: An earlier analysis of some 590 of the donors showed that most TCR beta V segments appeared in productive rearrangements either about 90% or about 30% of the time, which broadly matched IMGT annotations. Cytomegalovirus status was reported to be diagnosed by the classifier with high specificity and sensitivity in both the original and validation cohorts. Specific HLA alleles were associated with over 15,000 TCR beta sequences at a false discovery rate of 0.05 in a later analysis. A later analysis reported that several top co-occurrence clusters appeared linked to parvovirus B19, influenza, CMV and Epstein-Barr virus. Some IMGT-functional V segments, including TRBV6-2 and TRBV6-3, could not be distinguished by the 87-base-pair reads and were therefore excluded. According to the authors, the approach could potentially be generalized to other disease states and immunological phenotypes. A further reported finding was that TCR beta sequences accurately predicted the HLA-A and HLA-B alleles for most subjects in the first cohort. Sequencing depth was assumed to be roughly uniform across donors in the presence/absence analyses, though that assumption may not hold. In a later analysis, TCR association rates were found to vary across HLA loci, with the most associated TCRs seen for DRB1 alleles and the fewest for HLA-C alleles. Compared with the roughly 710-donor mean, donors in an Asian-associated ancestry cluster had fewer N-insertions in productive TCRs, according to a later genetic analysis. The cohort was sequenced for TCR beta chains only, and without alpha or paired-chain data the features that could be detected were limited. Linkage disequilibrium might explain the correlated functional status among segregating V segments, but an unknown experimental factor could not be excluded. A cluster of highly shared sequence variants was judged likely to represent a technical artifact of the sequencing pipeline. HLA typing was unavailable for some donors at each locus, so association tests used only the typed subset. Assigning TCR associations to individual alleles was difficult when HLA alleles, especially DR and DQ, strongly co-occurred. Because counts were too low, seventeen rarely observed V segments, including chromosome 9 orphons, were left out of the earlier analysis of 587 of the donors. V-gene and J-gene trimming of TCR beta chains was associated with a missense DCLRE1C variant in a later genetic analysis, and the association was replicated in an independent cohort. Immune exposure information for the cohort was limited to CMV serostatus. A few of the identified cytomegalovirus-associated TCR beta chains were confirmed in vitro to be specific for cytomegalovirus antigens. In the study, around 150 TCR beta chains were listed as associated with cytomegalovirus. A later analysis found that HLA-associated TCR beta chains were more clonally expanded and had lower generation probabilities than equally common non-associated chains. Across donors, most TCR sequences were observed very rarely, whereas some public TCRs were present in many individuals. According to a later analysis, most CMV-associated TCR beta chains appeared to be HLA-restricted, and the HLA associations seemed to be driven largely by CMV exposure.

From a lookup of the germline V gene, CDR1 and CDR2 are MNHEY and SVGAGI. Ends trimmed: V by 4 bases, J by 2 bases; bases unmatched to a gene: 7. The CDR3 runs 16 amino acids, cysteine and phenylalanine included. The sequence is cut down to CDR3 DNA, 48 bases in frame from base 1. A word on this clone: The target of this receptor is not known. Base quality data are lacking; no much larger clone is found one base away.

In total, approximately 610 healthy bone marrow donors made up the cohort. Cohort members were all nominally healthy when sampled, although unrecorded immune exposures were likely present. The donor was CMV seropositive and belonged to the group of 250 to 350 seropositive cohort members. Every donor gave a peripheral blood sample, and the peripheral blood mononuclear cells from that sample were used for TCR beta sequencing. Genomic DNA was extracted from the blood cell samples with the Qiagen DNeasy Blood Extraction Kit. This sequence was found in a woman aged 60-75 years in good health and CMV-seropositive. The chain employs TRBV6-5 and TRBJ1-2; a stretch of 10 junction bases matches TRBD1. Sequencing input: PBMCs. The encoded CDR3 is CASSWGQGRLNYGYTF. At the DNA level, the sequence is TGTGCCAGCAGTTGGGGACAGGGGAGGTTAAACTATGGCTACACCTTC.